These 5 T cell receptor beta chains came from one sample sequenced in a study of blood T cell repertoires in COVID-19 (dated by TCRdb to about 2020). The method was the immunoSEQ multiplex PCR assay. Sourced from immuneACCESS, this table was stored by TCRdb with only in-frame sequences that have V and J called. A share of the clones is absent; for the studies checked, an unresolved V gene accounts for under half, and the remainder has no known explanation. The sample profile shows over 60,000 clones; 82% of them were found once. Clones ranked in the top ten supply under 20% of the sample. The sequenced sample was peripheral blood. Source of these receptors: a human donor in a cohort sampled during active COVID-19.

J is TRBJ2-7 and V is TRBV5-1; 8 bases map to TRBD2. After removal of 2 bases from V and 5 bases from J, the junction contained 9 bases not matched to a gene. Germline assignment: CDR1 SGHRS and CDR2 YFSETQ. CDR3 size: 15 residues. CDR3 sequence reads: CASSFGRGAFHEQYF. CDR3 nucleotides: TGCGCCAGCAGCTTCGGGAGGGGGGCGTTCCACGAGCAGTACTTC.

The chain links TRBV14 to TRBJ1-2; 10 nucleotides line up with TRBD1. This CDR3 is 14 amino acids long. Germline V gene sequence: CDR1 SGHDN, CDR2 FVKESK. V was clipped by 5 bases and J by 7 bases; unmatched bases: 7. CDR3 nucleotide sequence: TGTGCCAGCAGCTTGGGACAGGGGATCGGTGGCTACACCTTC. It codes for CASSLGQGIGGYTF.

This chain uses TRBV14 with TRBJ2-7, with D tentatively TRBD1 (5 bases). V dropped 5 bases and J dropped 2 bases, with 10 bases sitting between them. This CDR3 is 13 amino acids long. From germline, CDR1 is SGHDN and CDR2 FVKESK. The CDR3 DNA reads TGTGCCAGCAGCTCACAGGTCGCCTACGAGCAGTACTTC. Residues: CASSSQVAYEQYF.

This chain connects TRBV19 to TRBJ2-7; the D is unclear. The V gene lost 4 bases and the J gene lost 2 bases, with 12 bases spanning the gap. The V gene's germline CDR1 is LNHDA and CDR2 SQIVND (reference sequence). This CDR3 has 14 residues. The CDR3 DNA reads as TGTGCCAGTAGTACCACGTCGAGTCCCTACGAGCAGTACTTC. Translation gives CASSTTSSPYEQYF.

The V gene is TRBV4-3, the J gene TRBJ1-2; a weak D match, TRBD1 (6 bases). Germline V gene sequence: CDR1 LGHNA, CDR2 YSLEER. V lost 0 bases, J lost 8 bases, and 16 bases lay in between. This CDR3 spans 15 amino acids. CDR3 in amino acids: CASSQDLTGRLGYTF. CDR3 nucleotides: TGCGCCAGCAGCCAAGATTTGACAGGAAGACTGGGCTACACCTTC.